A single sample is the source of the 20 T cell receptor beta chains below, sequenced in a study of cytomegalovirus exposure and HLA in healthy donors. This PCR relied on a set of 60 Vbeta primers and 13 Jbeta primers. Assay: immunoSEQ multiplex PCR; the TCRdb copy retains only in-frame clones and omits some. Counted here are 150,000 to 200,000 clones, 60% to 80% occurring once; the ten biggest clones make up 4% to 5%. Sequencing used PBMCs. The source of these receptors is a man aged 18 to 30 in good health and CMV-seropositive.

The J gene is TRBJ1-5, the V gene TRBV7-2; D is uncertain. V lost 2 bases and J 2 bases, leaving 13 bases between the germline ends. Germline V gene lookup returns CDR1 SGHTA and CDR2 FQGNSA. The CDR3 runs 16 residues. CDR3 loop: CASSLIGWLGNQPQHF. For the CDR3, the DNA is TGTGCCAGCAGCTTAATCGGTTGGCTAGGCAATCAGCCCCAGCATTTT.

The chain has TRBV5-1 and TRBJ2-1; TRBD1 agrees at 11 bases. Trimming cost V 5 bases and J 9 bases; bases outside gene matches: 7. The CDR3 length is 14 residues. Germline-derived CDR1 and CDR2 are SGHRS and YFSETQ. CDR3 sequence reads: CASSWDRGVREQFF. The CDR3 region has the DNA TGCGCCAGCAGTTGGGACAGGGGGGTACGTGAGCAGTTCTTC.

This clone was seen a few times. This chain connects TRBV15 to TRBJ2-5, with D maybe TRBD2 (6 bases). Germline V gene data show CDR1 as LNHNV and CDR2 as YYDKDF (reference sequence). The ends were cut back, 0 bases at V and 9 bases at J, with 17 bases in the middle. The CDR3 length is 15 residues. The CDR3 bases are TGTGCCACCAGCAGAGATTTGGAGGGGCCCACCGCCCAGTACTTC. It encodes CATSRDLEGPTAQYF. The full variable domain, in which reference TRBV15 and TRBJ2-5 provide the parts outside the CDR3, is DAMVIQNPRYQVTQFGKPVTLSCSQTLNHNVMYWYQQKSSQAPKLLFHYYDKDFNNEADTPDNFQSRRPNTSFCFLDIRSPGLGDTAMYLCATSRDLEGPTAQYFGPGTRLLVL.

The chain combines TRBV6-1 with TRBJ2-1; 10 nucleotides align to TRBD2. The CDR3 is 14 residues long. The ends lost 11 bases at V and 5 bases at J; junction bases unmatched: 9. From germline, CDR1 is MNHNS and CDR2 SASEGT. This CDR3 reads CAASLAGADNEQFF. The DNA for the CDR3 is TGTGCCGCGTCCCTAGCGGGGGCAGACAATGAGCAGTTCTTC.

This CDR3 is CASSFGEETQYF. The CDR3 DNA is TGTGCCAGCAGCTTTGGGGAGGAGACCCAGTACTTC. J is TRBJ2-5 and V is TRBV11-3; D is possibly TRBD2 (5 bases). The germline gives CDR1 SGHNT, CDR2 YENEEA. Deletions cut 3 bases from V and 5 bases from J, with 7 bases between. This CDR3 is 12 amino acids long.

This clone has only one observation. The rearrangement links TRBV5-4 to TRBJ2-3, with 11 bases that match TRBD2. Trimming took 4 bases from V and 6 from J; bases not matched to a gene: 10. In germline, CDR1 is SGHNT, CDR2 YYREEE (reference sequence). The CDR3 has 16 residues. The CDR3 DNA sequence: TGTGCCAGCAGCACCCGGGTAGCGGGAGGGGGTGATACGCAGTATTTT. Translating it yields CASSTRVAGGGDTQYF.

The V call is TRBV5-1, the J call TRBJ1-6; 8 nucleotides match TRBD1. The CDR3 sequence is 15 residues long. CDR1 is SGHRS and CDR2 is YFSETQ in the germline V gene. Trimming took 4 bases from V and 8 from J; bases not matched to a gene: 8. The CDR3 nucleotides read TGCGCCAGCAGCGTACGACAGGGGCGAGATTCACCCCTCCACTTT. Its protein is CASSVRQGRDSPLHF.

The rearrangement joins TRBV25-1 to TRBJ1-1, with D possibly TRBD1 on 5 matching bases. Germline V gives CDR1 MGHDK, CDR2 SYGVNS. V was trimmed by 1 base and J by 10 bases, leaving 10 bases between them. The CDR3 sequence is 12 residues long. CDR3 in DNA: TGTGCCAGCAGTGAATTGCAGGGAACAGCTTTCTTT. Amino acid sequence: CASSELQGTAFF.

This sequence joins TRBV4-1 and TRBJ2-2; 11 nucleotides align to TRBD2. Germline values: CDR1 MGHRA, CDR2 YSYEKL. The CDR3 extends over 17 amino acids. Trimming at V came to 0 bases and at J to 4 bases, leaving 4 bases not matched to a gene. The CDR3 protein is CASSQEELAGGTGELFF. The CDR3 DNA reads TGCGCCAGCAGCCAAGAGGAGCTAGCGGGAGGCACCGGGGAGCTGTTTTTT.

This chain uses TRBV7-8 with TRBJ2-2; TRBD2 might be the D (6 bases). This CDR3 is 14 amino acids long. Per germline, CDR1 SGHVS and CDR2 FQNEAQ. Trimming stripped 6 bases from V and 1 base from J, with 9 bases between. In nucleotides, the CDR3 is TGTGCCAGCAGAGCGGGTTGGAACACCGGGGAGCTGTTTTTT. Its translation is CASRAGWNTGELFF.

This clone was seen more than once but under ten times. The rearrangement joins TRBV15 to TRBJ2-7; weak D call: TRBD2 (5 bases). The germline gives CDR1 LNHNV, CDR2 YYDKDF (reference sequence). The CDR3 spans 13 residues. V was pared by 4 bases and J by 6 bases, with 13 bases between. CDR3 loop: CATSKRGTLEQYV. The CDR3 DNA sequence: TGTGCCACCAGCAAACGGGGTACACTCGAGCAGTACGTC.

This clone was seen a few times. The gene calls are TRBV5-4 and TRBJ2-1; 10 positions match TRBD1. This CDR3 spans 16 amino acids. Germline V CDR1 and CDR2: SGHNT, YYREEE (reference sequence). J lost 7 bases, V lost 0 bases, and 7 bases had no gene match. The CDR3: CASSLEGTGVGNEQFF. DNA of the CDR3: TGTGCCAGCAGCTTGGAAGGGACAGGGGTTGGAAATGAGCAGTTCTTC.

This clone was detected only a few times. The gene calls are TRBV9 and TRBJ1-1, with D possibly matching TRBD1 (6 bases). The CDR3 is made up of 13 amino acids. V lost 5 bases to trimming and J lost 3 bases, with 11 bases between them. Germline V gene data show CDR1 as SGDLS and CDR2 as YYNGEE. CDR3 DNA: TGTGCCAGCAGTATTTCAGGGGACACTGAAGCTTTCTTT. This encodes CASSISGDTEAFF.

The rearrangement links TRBV7-8 to TRBJ2-7; maybe TRBD1 (6 bases). Germline V CDR1 and CDR2: SGHVS, FQNEAQ. The CDR3 covers 16 residues. Deletions cut 0 bases from V and 12 bases from J, with 24 bases between. CDR3 sequence (DNA): TGTGCCAGCAGCTTAGCCGGCGGGCAGGGGCCTTCCCTGGGGTACGTC. This codes for CASSLAGGQGPSLGYV.

This clone was observed a handful of times. This chain connects TRBV5-1 to TRBJ1-2; 10 positions agree with TRBD1. CDR1 is SGHRS, CDR2 YFSETQ, per germline. The CDR3 is made up of 14 amino acids. Trimming removed 4 bases from V and 3 bases from J; junction bases left unmatched: 3. In nucleotides, the CDR3 is TGCGCCAGCAGCGGCGGGACAGGGGACTATGGCTACACCTTC. Protein product: CASSGGTGDYGYTF.

This chain links TRBV15 with TRBJ2-6, with 8 bases fitting TRBD1. CDR3 length: 19 residues. The germline CDR1 and CDR2 sequences are LNHNV and YYDKDF (reference sequence). Trimming removed 3 bases from V and 3 bases from J; junction bases left unmatched: 13. This CDR3 is CATSRGQVLSLVGANVLTF. The CDR3 coding sequence is TGTGCCACCAGCAGGGGACAGGTGCTCTCTCTGGTTGGGGCCAACGTCCTGACTTTC.

This clone was detected a few times. The genes are TRBV5-1 and TRBJ1-6, with D hard to call. The CDR3 spans 15 residues. Germline-derived CDR1 and CDR2 are SGHRS and YFSETQ. V lost 4 bases to trimming and J lost 6 bases, with 14 bases between them. The CDR3 sequence is CASSTVEGGNSPLHF. The CDR3 DNA reads as TGCGCCAGCAGCACCGTAGAGGGCGGTAATTCACCCCTCCACTTT.

The CDR3 sequence: CAWRSGGNSPLHF. The DNA for the CDR3 is TGTGCCTGGAGGTCTGGGGGGAATTCACCCCTCCACTTT. The rearrangement uses TRBV30 and TRBJ1-6; a possible D gene is TRBD1 (5 bases). With 3 bases removed from V and 7 bases from J, the gap between germline ends came to 10 bases. In germline, CDR1 is GTSNPN, CDR2 SVGIG (reference sequence). This CDR3 contains 13 residues. Complete variable domain (other parts from reference TRBV30 and TRBJ1-6): SQTIHQWPATLVQPVGSPLSLECTVEGTSNPNLYWYRQAAGRGLQLLFYSVGIGQISSEVPQNLSASRPQDRQFILSSKKLLLSDSGFYLCAWRSGGNSPLHFGNGTRLTVT.

This clone was recorded a few times. The V call is TRBV28, the J call TRBJ1-5, with 8 bases aligning to TRBD1. Per germline, CDR1 MDHEN and CDR2 SYDVKM. The CDR3 extends over 14 amino acids. V gave up 4 bases and J gave up 3 bases; unmatched junction bases: 2. CDR3 protein: CASSWDRFNQPQHF. CDR3 DNA: TGTGCCAGCAGTTGGGACAGGTTCAATCAGCCCCAGCATTTT.

The chain joins TRBV6-1 to TRBJ1-6; TRBD1 is a possible D gene (6 bases). V lost 0 bases and J 11 bases, leaving 20 bases between the germline ends. CDR3 size: 17 residues. Germline V lookup: CDR1 MNHNS, CDR2 SASEGT. The CDR3 is CASSEARRVTGHPPLHF. CDR3 sequence (DNA): TGTGCCAGCAGTGAAGCCCGAAGGGTGACAGGACATCCACCCCTCCACTTT.